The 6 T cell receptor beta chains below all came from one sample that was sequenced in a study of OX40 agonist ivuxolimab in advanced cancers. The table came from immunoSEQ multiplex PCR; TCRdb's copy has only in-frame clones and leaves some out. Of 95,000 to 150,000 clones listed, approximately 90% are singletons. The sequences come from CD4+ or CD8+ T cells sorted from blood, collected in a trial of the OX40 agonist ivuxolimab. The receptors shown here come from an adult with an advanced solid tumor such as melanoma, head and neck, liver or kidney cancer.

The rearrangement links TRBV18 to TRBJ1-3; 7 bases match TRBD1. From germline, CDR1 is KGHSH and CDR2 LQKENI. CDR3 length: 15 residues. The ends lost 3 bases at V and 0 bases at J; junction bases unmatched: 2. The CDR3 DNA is TGTGCCAGCTCACCCGGGACAGACTCTGGAAACACCATATATTTT. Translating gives CASSPGTDSGNTIYF. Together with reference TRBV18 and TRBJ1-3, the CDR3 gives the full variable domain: NAGVMQNPRHLVRRRGQEARLRCSPMKGHSHVYWYRQLPEEGLKFMVYLQKENIIDESGMPKERFSAEFPKEGPSILRIQQVVRGDSAAYFCASSPGTDSGNTIYFGEGSWLTVV.

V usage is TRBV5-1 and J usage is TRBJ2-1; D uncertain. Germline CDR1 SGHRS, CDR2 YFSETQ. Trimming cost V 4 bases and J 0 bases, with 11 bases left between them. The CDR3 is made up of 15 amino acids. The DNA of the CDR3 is TGCGCCAGCAGCGACGGCGTCAGCTCCTACAATGAGCAGTTCTTC. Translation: CASSDGVSSYNEQFF.

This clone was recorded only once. CDR3 DNA: TGTGCCAGCTCATCCTCCGGTAGCGGGAACGAGCAGTACTTC. It is translated as CASSSSGSGNEQYF. The rearrangement joins TRBV18 to TRBJ2-7; 8 bases align to TRBD2. Germline V gives CDR1 KGHSH, CDR2 LQKENI. This CDR3 contains 14 residues. With V trimmed by 5 bases and J by 5 bases, 8 bases remained unmatched.

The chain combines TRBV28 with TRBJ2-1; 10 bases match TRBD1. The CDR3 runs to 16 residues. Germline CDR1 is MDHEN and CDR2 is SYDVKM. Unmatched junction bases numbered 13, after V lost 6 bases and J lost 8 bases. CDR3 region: CASSPISMGQGHEQFF. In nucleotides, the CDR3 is TGTGCCAGCAGCCCTATATCCATGGGACAGGGGCATGAGCAGTTCTTC.

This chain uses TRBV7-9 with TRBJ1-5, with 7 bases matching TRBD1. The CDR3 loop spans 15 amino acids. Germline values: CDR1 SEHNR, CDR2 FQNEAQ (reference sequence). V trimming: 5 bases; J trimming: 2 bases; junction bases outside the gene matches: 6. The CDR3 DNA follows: TGTGCCAGCAGCCCGCCCCAGGGGGGCAATCAGCCCCAGCATTTT. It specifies CASSPPQGGNQPQHF.

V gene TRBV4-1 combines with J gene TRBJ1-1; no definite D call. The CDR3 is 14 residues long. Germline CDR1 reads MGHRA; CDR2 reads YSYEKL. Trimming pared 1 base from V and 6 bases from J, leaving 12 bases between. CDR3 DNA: TGCGCCAGCAGCCAAGCGCCCCGGGCCCCTGAAGCTTTCTTT. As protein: CASSQAPRAPEAFF.